The entry below describes one T cell receptor (beta chain). The protocol was immunoSEQ multiplex PCR, while the TCRdb copy is restricted to in-frame clones and leaves out a portion. This table holds 70,000 to 95,000 clones, more than 90% found once. The CDR3 spans 17 residues. Trimming left V 1 base short and J 0 bases short, with 14 bases between. The germline gives CDR1 LNHNV, CDR2 YYDKDF (reference sequence). These data are taken from a study of OX40 agonist ivuxolimab in advanced cancers. About the research overall: Patients with prior anti-PD-1, anti-PD-L1 or anti-CTLA-4 therapy were eligible; 40% to 45% had some.

The receptor was derived from an adult with an advanced solid tumor such as melanoma, head and neck, liver or kidney cancer. The sample was CD4+ or CD8+ T cells sorted from blood, taken in a trial of the OX40 agonist ivuxolimab. The rearrangement joins TRBV15 to TRBJ2-3; no clear D. CDR3 nucleotide sequence: TGTGCCACCAGCAGAGGGTCAAGAGCGAGCAGCACAGATACGCAGTATTTT. Translating it yields CATSRGSRASSTDTQYF.